The clone carrying this T cell receptor beta chain was seen a single time. The antigen is undetermined. Germline values: CDR1 SGHRS, CDR2 YFSETQ. The CDR3 is 14 residues long. This sample was included in a study of post-analysis software for immune sequencing data. General observations from the study: The study found TRBV5-6, TRBV5-1 and TRBV20-1 among five TRBV segments more frequent in patients than controls.

Libraries were made from TCR beta cDNA, and they carried unique molecular identifiers. The yield from about 1 to 10 million T cells was roughly 0.5 million cDNA molecules in total. TCRdb re-analysed the PCR reads in MiXCR, keeping a single row per CDR3 protein. Among 820,000 or so distinct CDR3 sequences listed, about 50% were seen once. The gene calls are TRBV5-1 and TRBJ2-7; 9 bases match TRBD1. The J call may be faulty, since TRBJ2-4 better matches the DNA end. The source is a girl between 5 and 17 years old with multiple sclerosis. Sequencing used blood. For the CDR3, the DNA is TGCGCCAGCAGCTTCGGGACAGGGAGCAACATTCAGTACTTC. This gives the protein CASSFGTGSNIQYF.